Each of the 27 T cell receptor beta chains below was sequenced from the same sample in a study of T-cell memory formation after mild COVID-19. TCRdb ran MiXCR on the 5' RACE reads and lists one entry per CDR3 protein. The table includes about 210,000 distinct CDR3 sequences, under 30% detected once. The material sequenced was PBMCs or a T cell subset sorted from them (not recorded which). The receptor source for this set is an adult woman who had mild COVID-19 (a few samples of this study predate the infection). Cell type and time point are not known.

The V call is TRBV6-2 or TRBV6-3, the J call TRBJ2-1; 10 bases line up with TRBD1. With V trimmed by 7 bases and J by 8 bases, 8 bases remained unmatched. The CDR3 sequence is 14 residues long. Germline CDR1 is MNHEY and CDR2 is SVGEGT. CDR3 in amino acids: CASTPGDRGDEQFF. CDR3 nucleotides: TGTGCCAGCACCCCGGGGGACAGGGGAGATGAGCAGTTCTTC.

The CDR3 region has the DNA TGTGCCAGCAGCGTAGGGGGCCAAGAGACCCAGTACTTC. Amino acid sequence: CASSVGGQETQYF. The V gene is TRBV9, the J gene TRBJ2-5; no clear D gene. This CDR3 is built from 13 residues. With 0 bases removed from V and 1 base from J, the gap between germline ends came to 4 bases. The V gene's germline CDR1 is SGDLS and CDR2 YYNGEE. Supplemented by reference TRBV9 and TRBJ2-5, the full variable domain reads DSGVTQTPKHLITATGQRVTLRCSPRSGDLSVYWYQQSLDQGLQFLIQYYNGEERAKGNILERFSAQQFPDLHSELNLSSLELGDSALYFCASSVGGQETQYFGPGTRLLVL.

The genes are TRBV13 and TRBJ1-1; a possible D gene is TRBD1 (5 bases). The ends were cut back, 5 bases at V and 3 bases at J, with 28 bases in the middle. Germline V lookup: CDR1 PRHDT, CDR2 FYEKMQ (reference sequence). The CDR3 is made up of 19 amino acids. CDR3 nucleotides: TGTGCCAGCAGCGCAGTCCTGACCTCTTCGGGACCCACTTACACTGAAGCTTTCTTT. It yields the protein CASSAVLTSSGPTYTEAFF.

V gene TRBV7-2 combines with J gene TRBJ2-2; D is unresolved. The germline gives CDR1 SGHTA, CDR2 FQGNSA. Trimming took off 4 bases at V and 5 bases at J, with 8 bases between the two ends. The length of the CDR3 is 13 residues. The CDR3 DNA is TGTGCCAGCAGCTCCTTAGGAACCGGGGAGCTGTTTTTT. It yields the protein CASSSLGTGELFF. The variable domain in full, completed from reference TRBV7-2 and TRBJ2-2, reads GAGVSQSPSNKVTEKGKDVELRCDPISGHTALYWYRQSLGQGLEFLIYFQGNSAPDKSGLPSDRFSAERTGGSVSTLTIQRTQQEDSAVYLCASSSLGTGELFFGEGSRLTVL.

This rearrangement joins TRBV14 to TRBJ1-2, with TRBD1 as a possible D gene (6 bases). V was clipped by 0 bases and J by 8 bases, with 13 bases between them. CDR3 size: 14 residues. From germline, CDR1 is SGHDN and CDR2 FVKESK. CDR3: CASSQEGGARGYTF. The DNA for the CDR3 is TGTGCCAGCAGCCAAGAGGGGGGGGCCCGCGGCTACACCTTC.

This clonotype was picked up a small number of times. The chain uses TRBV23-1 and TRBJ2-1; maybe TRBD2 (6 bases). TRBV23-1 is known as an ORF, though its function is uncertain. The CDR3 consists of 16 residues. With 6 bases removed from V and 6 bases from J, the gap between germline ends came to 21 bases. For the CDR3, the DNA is TGCGCCAGCAGCCCCCGGGGGTTAGCGAGGGGCAATGAGCAGTTCTTC. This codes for CASSPRGLARGNEQFF.

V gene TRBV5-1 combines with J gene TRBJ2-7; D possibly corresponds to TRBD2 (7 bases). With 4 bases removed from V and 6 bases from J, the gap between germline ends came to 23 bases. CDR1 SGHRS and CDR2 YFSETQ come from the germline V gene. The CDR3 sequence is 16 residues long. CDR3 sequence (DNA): TGCGCCAGCAGCCTAACCCCCGGGGGGCTCACCTCCGAGCAGTACTTC. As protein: CASSLTPGGLTSEQYF.

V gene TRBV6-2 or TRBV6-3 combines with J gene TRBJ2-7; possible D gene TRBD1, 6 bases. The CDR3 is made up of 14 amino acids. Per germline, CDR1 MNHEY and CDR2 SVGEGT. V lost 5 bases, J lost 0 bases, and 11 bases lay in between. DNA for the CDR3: TGTGCCAGCAGTAAAGGACAGAGCTCCTACGAGCAGTACTTC. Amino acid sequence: CASSKGQSSYEQYF.

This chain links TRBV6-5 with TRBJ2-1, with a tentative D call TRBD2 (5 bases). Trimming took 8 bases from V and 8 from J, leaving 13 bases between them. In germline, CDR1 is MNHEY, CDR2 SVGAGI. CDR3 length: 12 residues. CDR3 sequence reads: CASRGYRDEQFF. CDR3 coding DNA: TGTGCCAGCCGAGGGTATCGGGATGAGCAGTTCTTC.

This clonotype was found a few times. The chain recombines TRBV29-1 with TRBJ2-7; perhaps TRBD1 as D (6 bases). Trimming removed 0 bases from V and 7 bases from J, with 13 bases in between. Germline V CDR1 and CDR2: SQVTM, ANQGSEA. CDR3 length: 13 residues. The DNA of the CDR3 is TGCAGCGTTGAAGATCTGGGGGCAAATGAGCAGTACTTC. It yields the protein CSVEDLGANEQYF.

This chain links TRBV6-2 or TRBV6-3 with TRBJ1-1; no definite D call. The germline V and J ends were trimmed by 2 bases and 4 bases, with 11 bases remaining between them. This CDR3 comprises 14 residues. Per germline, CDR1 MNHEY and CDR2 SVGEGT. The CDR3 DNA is TGTGCCAGCAGTTACCCCTTCGGAGGCACTGAAGCTTTCTTT. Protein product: CASSYPFGGTEAFF.

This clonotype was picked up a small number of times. The CDR3 sequence: CASSPLADNYEQYF. The CDR3 DNA reads as TGTGCCAGCTCACCGCTAGCGGATAACTACGAGCAGTACTTC. This sequence joins TRBV18 and TRBJ2-7; TRBD2 agrees at 7 bases. V gave up 3 bases and J gave up 3 bases; unmatched junction bases: 5. Germline CDR1 KGHSH, CDR2 LQKENI. This CDR3 is 14 amino acids long. Full variable domain (remainder filled in from reference TRBV18 and TRBJ2-7): NAGVMQNPRHLVRRRGQEARLRCSPMKGHSHVYWYRQLPEEGLKFMVYLQKENIIDESGMPKERFSAEFPKEGPSILRIQQVVRGDSAAYFCASSPLADNYEQYFGPGTRLTVT.

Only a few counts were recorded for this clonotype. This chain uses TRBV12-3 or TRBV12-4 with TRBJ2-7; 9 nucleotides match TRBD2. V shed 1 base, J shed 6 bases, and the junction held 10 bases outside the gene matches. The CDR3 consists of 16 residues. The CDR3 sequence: CASSLERTSASGEQYF. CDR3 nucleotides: TGTGCCAGCAGTTTAGAGAGGACTAGCGCCTCGGGCGAGCAGTACTTC.

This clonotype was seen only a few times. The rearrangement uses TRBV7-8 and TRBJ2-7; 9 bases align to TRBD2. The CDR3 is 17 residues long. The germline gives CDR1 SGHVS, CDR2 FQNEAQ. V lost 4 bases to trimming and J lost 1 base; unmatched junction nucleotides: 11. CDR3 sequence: CASSYAPGREGSYEQYF. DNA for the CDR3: TGTGCCAGCAGCTACGCTCCAGGGCGGGAGGGGTCCTACGAGCAGTACTTC.

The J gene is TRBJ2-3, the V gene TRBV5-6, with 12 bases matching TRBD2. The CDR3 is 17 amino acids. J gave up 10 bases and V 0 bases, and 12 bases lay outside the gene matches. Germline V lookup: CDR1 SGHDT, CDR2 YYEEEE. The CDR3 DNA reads TGTGCCAGCAGCTTGGGGCTAGCGGGAGGGCCGCTTAATTCGCAGTATTTT. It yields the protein CASSLGLAGGPLNSQYF.

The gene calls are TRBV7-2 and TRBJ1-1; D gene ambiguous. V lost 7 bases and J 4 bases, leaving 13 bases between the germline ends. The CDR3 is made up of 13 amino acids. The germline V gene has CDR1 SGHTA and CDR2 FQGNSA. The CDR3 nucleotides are TGTGCCAGCACCCTCTGGGATGGCACTGAAGCTTTCTTT. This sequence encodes CASTLWDGTEAFF.

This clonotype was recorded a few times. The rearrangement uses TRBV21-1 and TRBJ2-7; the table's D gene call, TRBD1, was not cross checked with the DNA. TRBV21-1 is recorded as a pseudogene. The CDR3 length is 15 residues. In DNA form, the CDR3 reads TGTGCCAGCAGCAAAGTGGGGGCGTCGGGCTACGAGCAGTACTTC. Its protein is CASSKVGASGYEQYF.

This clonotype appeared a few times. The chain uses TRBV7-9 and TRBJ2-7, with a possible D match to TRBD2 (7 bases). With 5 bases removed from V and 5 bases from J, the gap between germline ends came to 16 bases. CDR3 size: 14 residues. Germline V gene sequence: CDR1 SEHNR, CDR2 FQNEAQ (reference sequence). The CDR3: CASSPNRGGDEQYF. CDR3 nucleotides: TGTGCCAGCAGCCCCAACCGAGGGGGGGACGAGCAGTACTTC.

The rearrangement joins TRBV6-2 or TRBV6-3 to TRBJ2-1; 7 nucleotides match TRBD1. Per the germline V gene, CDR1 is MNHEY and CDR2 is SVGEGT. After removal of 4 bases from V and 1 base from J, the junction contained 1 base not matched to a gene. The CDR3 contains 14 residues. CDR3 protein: CASSSGGSYNEQFF. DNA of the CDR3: TGTGCCAGCAGTTCAGGGGGTTCCTACAATGAGCAGTTCTTC.

CDR3 loop: CASSSPGLAGPQYF. For the CDR3, the DNA is TGTGCCAGCAGTTCACCGGGACTAGCGGGGCCTCAGTATTTT. V gene TRBV12-3 or TRBV12-4 combines with J gene TRBJ2-3, with 13 positions matching TRBD2. Trimming removed 4 bases from V and 12 bases from J; junction bases left unmatched: 7. The CDR3 is 14 amino acids.

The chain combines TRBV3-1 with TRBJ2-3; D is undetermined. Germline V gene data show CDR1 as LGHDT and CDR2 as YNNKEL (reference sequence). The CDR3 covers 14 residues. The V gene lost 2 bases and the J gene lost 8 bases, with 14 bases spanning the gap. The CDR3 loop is CASSQPTQGRTQYF. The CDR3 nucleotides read TGTGCCAGCAGCCAACCTACACAAGGCCGTACGCAGTATTTT.

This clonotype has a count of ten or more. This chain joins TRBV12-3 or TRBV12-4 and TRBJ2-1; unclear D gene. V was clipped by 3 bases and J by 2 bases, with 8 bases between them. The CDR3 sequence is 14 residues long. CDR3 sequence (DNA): TGTGCCAGCAGTTTCGAGTTCACCTACAATGAGCAGTTCTTC. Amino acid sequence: CASSFEFTYNEQFF.

DNA for the CDR3: TGCGCCAGCAGCCAATCGCCCGCGGGGGCGACCAAAAACATTCAGTACTTC. Translation: CASSQSPAGATKNIQYF. The chain combines TRBV4-1 with TRBJ2-4, with a tentative D call TRBD2 (7 bases). The CDR3 is 17 residues long. The V gene lost 2 bases and the J gene lost 2 bases, with 16 bases spanning the gap. CDR1 and CDR2 from the germline V gene are MGHRA and YSYEKL.

CDR3 bases: TGCAGCTCAGGGGACGTAAACTATGGCTACACCTTC. Translation: CSSGDVNYGYTF. V and J are TRBV20-1 and TRBJ1-2; D is possibly TRBD1 (6 bases). The CDR3 spans 12 residues. Germline CDR1 DFQATT, CDR2 SNEGSKA (reference sequence).

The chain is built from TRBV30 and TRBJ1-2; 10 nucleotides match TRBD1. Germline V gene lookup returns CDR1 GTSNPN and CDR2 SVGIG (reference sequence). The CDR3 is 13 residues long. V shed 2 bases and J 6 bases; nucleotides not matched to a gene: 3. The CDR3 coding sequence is TGTGCCTGGAGTCTAGGGACAGGGGATGGCTACACCTTC. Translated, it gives CAWSLGTGDGYTF.

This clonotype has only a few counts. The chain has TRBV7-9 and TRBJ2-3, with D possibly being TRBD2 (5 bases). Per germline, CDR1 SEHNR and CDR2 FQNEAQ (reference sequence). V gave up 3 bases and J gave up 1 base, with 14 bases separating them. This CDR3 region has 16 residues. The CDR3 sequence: CASSFTDRRGTDTQYF. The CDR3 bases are TGTGCCAGCAGCTTCACGGACCGGCGGGGCACAGATACGCAGTATTTT.

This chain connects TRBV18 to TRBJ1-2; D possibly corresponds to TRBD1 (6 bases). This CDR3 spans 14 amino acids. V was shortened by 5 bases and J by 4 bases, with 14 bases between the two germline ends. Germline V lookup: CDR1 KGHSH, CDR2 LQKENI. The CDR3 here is CASSSDRGGYGYTF. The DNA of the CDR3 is TGTGCCAGCTCATCCGACAGAGGGGGCTATGGCTACACCTTC.